Detailed here is one T cell receptor beta chain. This sample was taken from a study of shared clonotypes between healthy human individuals. Study in general: Donors were two women and a few men aged 18 to 49.

Authors' data handling: Junction-only sequences without quality scores came from ImmunoSEQ, so filtering differed. Profiling relied on immunoSEQ multiplex PCR, and the TCRdb table lists in-frame clones only, not all of them. D and trimming come from the DNA, and the V and J calls and clone size come from that table. The table lists millions of clones, approximately 95% of them singletons. J lost 7 bases, V lost 1 base, and 10 bases had no gene match. Germline-derived CDR1 and CDR2 are LGHNA and YNFKEQ. CDR3 size: 16 residues. Sequencing was done on a sample of naive CD4+ T cells from PBMCs. Indicated subset: CD45RA+ positively selected. The sequence came from a man in his late teens or twenties in good health. Some clones in this sample may be carry-over from other donors' samples. The gene calls are TRBV4-2 and TRBJ1-2; TRBD1 agrees at 9 bases. The CDR3 nucleotides read TGTGCCAGCAGCCAAGCGGGACAGGGCAGCGAGGGTGGCTACACCTTC. Its translation is CASSQAGQGSEGGYTF.